A selection of T cell receptor beta chains follows, all from one sample in a study of radiation and T cells in renal cell carcinoma. Sequencing used immunoSEQ multiplex PCR; TCRdb keeps in-frame clones, though not all of them. The top ten clones hold approximately 12% of a sample with more than 150,000 clones, 87% of them seen once. The sequenced sample was blood, obtained from a patient whose treatment included radiotherapy and nephrectomy. The source is a woman aged 50 to 65 with renal cell carcinoma. Each CDR3 is given with its conserved first and last residue. A D gene is named only where the DNA matches it firmly. For some rows the clone size is stated as once, few or many, or as a class when expanded; others skip it.

>-|TRBJ1-2|TRBV15|-
TGTGCCACCAGCAGTACACCCGCTACGGGCTACACCTTC
CATSSTPATGYTF
>-|TRBJ2-7|TRBV6-5|once
TGTGCCAGCAGTCCTATTTTCGGGGAGCAGTACTTC
CASSPIFGEQYF
>TRBD1|TRBJ2-2|TRBV7-3|-
TGTGCCAGCAGCCCGATTGACAGGGAGACGAACACCGGGGAGCTGTTTTTT
CASSPIDRETNTGELFF
>-|TRBJ1-1|TRBV7-6|-
TGTGCCAGCAGCTTAGGACGGTTGGGGGGTTCCACTGAAGCTTTCTTT
CASSLGRLGGSTEAFF
>-|TRBJ1-1|TRBV5-1|-
TGCGCCAGCAGTTACTCAGAGAACACTGAAGCTTTCTTT
CASSYSENTEAFF
>-|TRBJ1-5|TRBV28|-
TGTGCCAGCAGGGGGCAGGCAAATCAGCCCCAGCATTTT
CASRGQANQPQHF
>-|TRBJ1-1|TRBV9|-
TGTGCCAGCAGCGTAGGAAGGACGAACACTGAAGCTTTCTTT
CASSVGRTNTEAFF
>-|TRBJ2-7|TRBV4-1|-
TGCGCCAGCAGCCAAGAAGCCACCTCCTACGAGCAGTACTTC
CASSQEATSYEQYF
>-|TRBJ1-2|TRBV19|-
TGTGCCAGTAGCAATACTAACTATGGCTACACCTTC
CASSNTNYGYTF
>-|TRBJ1-6|TRBV19|few
TGTGCCAGTAGAGACAGGACTCGTCTCTCAGGTTCACCCCTCCACTTT
CASRDRTRLSGSPLHF
>-|TRBJ1-1|TRBV6-1|-
TGTGCCAGCAGTGGGGCGGGGTCTTTCACTGAAGCTTTCTTT
CASSGAGSFTEAFF
>-|TRBJ1-6|TRBV2|-
TGTGCCAGTAGGAGGACAGTTCAAGGGGTATCACCCCTCCACTTT
CASRRTVQGVSPLHF
>-|TRBJ2-3|TRBV27|-
TGTGCCAGCAGTTTATGGAGGGACAGTCATTTTACCGCTAGCACAGATACGCAGTATTTT
CASSLWRDSHFTASTDTQYF
>-|TRBJ2-2|TRBV5-6|-
TGTGCCAGCAGCTTGCGGGGGAACACCGGGGAGCTGTTTTTT
CASSLRGNTGELFF
>-|TRBJ2-7|TRBV15|-
TGTGCCACCAGCAGAGATTCTAGGGGCGAGCAGTACTTC
CATSRDSRGEQYF
>TRBD2|TRBJ2-5|TRBV5-4|-
TGTGCCACCCGACGGGGGGGTCCTCAAGAGACCCAGTACTTC
CATRRGGPQETQYF
>-|TRBJ1-4|TRBV11-2|-
TGTGCCAGCAGCTTAGATCGGGCAGGGAGGAATGAAAAACTGTTTTTT
CASSLDRAGRNEKLFF
>-|TRBJ1-5|TRBV4-2|few
TGTGCCAGCAGCCAGAAAACATTGGGCATTTTT
CASSQKTLGIF
>TRBD1|TRBJ1-6|TRBV19|few
TGTGCCAGTAGTCTTCGACAGGGGAGCTCACCCCTCCACTTT
CASSLRQGSSPLHF
>-|TRBJ1-2|TRBV5-1|-
TGCGCCAGCAGCCGCGGGGAAGGTGGCAGCTATGGCTACACCTTC
CASSRGEGGSYGYTF
>-|TRBJ1-2|TRBV14|-
TGTGCCAGCAGCCAAGAGCTGCTTATCGGGGTCTACACCTTC
CASSQELLIGVYTF
>-|TRBJ2-3|TRBV5-8|-
TGTGCCAGCCCTAACCGATATGACATGGCTAGCACAGATACGCAGTATTTT
CASPNRYDMASTDTQYF
>-|TRBJ1-5|TRBV4-3|-
TGCGCCAGCAGCCAAGATAGGGAAAGCAATCAGCCCCAGCATTTT
CASSQDRESNQPQHF
>TRBD1|TRBJ1-1|TRBV2|-
TGTGCCAGCAGCCTTTACGGACAGGGGAACACTGAAGCTTTCTTT
CASSLYGQGNTEAFF
>TRBD2|TRBJ2-1|TRBV7-2|-
TGTGCCAGCAGCTTAGGAGCGGGGGGCCACCCCAATGAGCAGTTCTTC
CASSLGAGGHPNEQFF
>-|TRBJ1-3|TRBV7-9|-
TGTGCCAGCAGCAGCCCCGGGACCGTTCTAAACACCATATATTTT
CASSSPGTVLNTIYF